This TCR beta chain was captured by sequencing in a study of blood T cell repertoires in COVID-19. Clones were sequenced by immunoSEQ multiplex PCR, and TCRdb holds only the in-frame ones, with some missing. This sample yields about 480,000 clones, of which 70% to 90% are seen a single time; approximately 1.8% belongs to the top ten. Trimming left V 3 bases short and J 4 bases short, with 12 bases between. The CDR3 is 15 residues long. The germline CDR1 and CDR2 sequences are SGHTA and FQGNSA. The TCR comes from a middle-aged woman who had recovered from COVID-19. Sequencing input: PBMCs or T cells enriched from blood (not recorded which). V usage is TRBV7-2 and J usage is TRBJ1-4; D not certain. Here the CDR3 reads CASSLERTHNEKLFF. CDR3 bases: TGTGCCAGCAGCTTGGAGAGGACTCATAATGAAAAACTGTTTTTT.